Below, 29 T cell receptor beta chains from the same sample are listed, as sequenced in a study of blood T cells in healthy people across ages. PCR was performed a second time for about 7 to 12 cycles using a sample-barcoded 5' primer and a J-beta primer mix. TCRdb independently ran MiXCR on the 5' RACE reads; one entry per CDR3 protein. The repertoire holds about a million distinct CDR3 sequences, with around 46% as singletons. Sequencing used blood. These receptors all come from a young man in good health.

There are a few counts of this clonotype. At one end the junction does not follow the germline gene, possibly because of a read error. The chain is built from TRBV6-2 or TRBV6-3 and TRBJ2-7, with 8 bases lining up with TRBD1. The CDR3 is 14 amino acids. Germline V gene lookup returns CDR1 MNHEY and CDR2 SVGEGT. CDR3 protein: CAGRGPQGSYEQYF. CDR3 in DNA: TGTGCCGGCAGGGGGCCACAGGGATCCTACGAGCAGTACTTC.

This clonotype was counted at least ten times. DNA for the CDR3: TGTGCCTCCCAGCCAGGGACTAGCGGTTTTGAGCAGTTCTTC. Residues: CASQPGTSGFEQFF. The chain carries TRBV7-2 and TRBJ2-1; 11 bases align to TRBD2. The CDR3 is 14 amino acids. J was trimmed by 9 bases and V by 11 bases; bases with no gene match: 12. From germline, CDR1 is SGHTA and CDR2 FQGNSA.

The rearrangement links TRBV6-5 to TRBJ1-4; D is ambiguous. Germline CDR1 reads MNHEY; CDR2 reads SVGAGI. CDR3 length: 13 amino acids. Trimming pared 10 bases from V and 8 bases from J, leaving 17 bases between. This CDR3 reads CAIGEGDREKLFF. The CDR3, as DNA: TGTGCCATCGGGGAGGGAGATAGGGAAAAACTGTTTTTT.

V and J are TRBV28 and TRBJ2-2; no clear D gene. CDR1 and CDR2 from the germline V gene are MDHEN and SYDVKM. V was pared by 3 bases and J by 9 bases, with 5 bases between. The CDR3 is made up of 11 amino acids. In nucleotides, the CDR3 is TGTGCCAGCAGTTTGGGTTGGGAGCTGTTTTTT. Translated, it gives CASSLGWELFF.

The chain uses TRBV4-1 and TRBJ1-2, with D maybe TRBD1 (5 bases). CDR3 size: 14 residues. The V end was cut by 3 bases, the J end by 1 base, with 9 bases between. The germline gives CDR1 MGHRA, CDR2 YSYEKL. CDR3: CASSQDIYNYGYTF. DNA of the CDR3: TGCGCCAGCAGCCAGGACATATATAACTATGGCTACACCTTC.

At least ten counts were recorded for this clonotype. The chain links TRBV25-1 to TRBJ1-2, with 11 bases that match TRBD1. The CDR3 spans 15 residues. V lost 2 bases to trimming and J lost 8 bases; unmatched junction nucleotides: 7. Germline CDR1 and CDR2: MGHDK and SYGVNS. CDR3 residues: CASSEGGTGGIGYTF. The CDR3, as DNA: TGTGCCAGCAGTGAAGGCGGGACAGGGGGGATAGGCTACACCTTC.

The rearrangement links TRBV7-9 to TRBJ1-2; maybe TRBD1 (6 bases). The CDR3 has 13 residues. Germline CDR1 is SEHNR and CDR2 is FQNEAQ (reference sequence). V lost 2 bases, J lost 8 bases, and 12 bases lay in between. The CDR3 nucleotides read TGTGCCAGCAGCTTAAAAGGGGGTAGCGGCTACACCTTC. The encoded protein is CASSLKGGSGYTF.

This clonotype was found a few times. One base away lies a much larger clone, so this may be a sequencing read error. Written as DNA, the CDR3 is TGTGCCAGCAGTTTGGGGGTTACCTCCTACAATGAGCAGTTCTTC. Residues: CASSLGVTSYNEQFF. The chain couples TRBV12-3 or TRBV12-4 to TRBJ2-1, with D perhaps TRBD1 or TRBD2 (5 bases each). This CDR3 comprises 15 residues. V was shortened by 3 bases and J by 0 bases, with 9 bases between the two germline ends.

This clonotype showed up many times. The V call is TRBV4-2, the J call TRBJ2-1; either TRBD1 or TRBD2 may fit D (6 bases each). The V and J ends lost 0 bases and 10 bases respectively, with 13 bases between them. CDR3 length: 14 amino acids. The V gene's germline CDR1 is LGHNA and CDR2 YNFKEQ. CDR3 nucleotides: TGTGCCAGCAGCCAAGAAGGGGGGCCTGAGGAGCAGTTCTTC. Translating it yields CASSQEGGPEEQFF.

This clonotype has a handful of counts. The chain is built from TRBV5-1 and TRBJ2-6; tentatively, D is TRBD1 or TRBD2 (5 bases each). CDR1 is SGHRS and CDR2 is YFSETQ in the germline V gene. This CDR3 region has 17 residues. The ends were cut back, 1 base at V and 0 bases at J, with 11 bases in the middle. The CDR3 nucleotides read TGCGCCAGCAGCTTGCTAGCAGGGCACTCTGGGGCCAACGTCCTGACTTTC. It is translated as CASSLLAGHSGANVLTF.

CDR3 sequence: CASSLQRQGQTEAFF. The CDR3 bases are TGTGCCAGCAGTTTACAGCGACAGGGGCAAACTGAAGCTTTCTTT. The chain couples TRBV28 to TRBJ1-1; 8 nucleotides align to TRBD1. The junction had 7 bases not matched to a gene; V was cut back by 2 bases and J by 5 bases. CDR3 size: 15 residues. Germline V gives CDR1 MDHEN, CDR2 SYDVKM.

Of note for this clonotype: The junction departs from the called germline gene at one end, perhaps through a read error. CDR3 coding DNA: TGCAGCGTTGAAGATTTCAGGGCGGATGAGCAGTTATTC. Translated, it gives CSVEDFRADEQLF. V and J are TRBV29-1 and TRBJ2-1, with D perhaps TRBD1 (5 bases). The CDR3 has 13 amino acids. CDR1 is SQVTM, CDR2 ANQGSEA, per germline.

This chain links TRBV5-8 with TRBJ2-7, with a possible D match to TRBD1 (5 bases). The V end lost 1 base, the J end lost 2 bases, and 10 bases lay between the germline ends. The CDR3 spans 14 residues. The germline V gene encodes CDR1 SGHTS and CDR2 YDEGEE. CDR3 coding DNA: TGTGCCAGCAGCTTGACGGACACCACCTACGAGCAGTACTTC. Its protein is CASSLTDTTYEQYF.

This clonotype was detected only a few times. This chain joins TRBV27 and TRBJ1-1; 7 bases are shared with TRBD1. The V segment lost 6 bases and the J segment 1 base; nucleotides outside the gene matches: 5. Germline values: CDR1 MNHEY, CDR2 SMNVEV (reference sequence). There are 14 residues in the CDR3. CDR3 in amino acids: CASRQGDWNTEAFF. The CDR3 bases are TGTGCCAGCAGGCAGGGGGATTGGAACACTGAAGCTTTCTTT.

The chain employs TRBV9 and TRBJ2-3, with 9 bases that match TRBD1. CDR1 is SGDLS, CDR2 YYNGEE, per germline. This CDR3 is 17 amino acids long. After removal of 0 bases from V and 4 bases from J, the junction contained 9 bases not matched to a gene. CDR3 protein: CASSVVTGTGSPDTQYF. CDR3 sequence (DNA): TGTGCCAGCAGCGTAGTTACCGGGACAGGGTCACCAGATACGCAGTATTTT.

This clonotype was found once. The chain has TRBV20-1 and TRBJ2-5; TRBD1 is a possible D gene (6 bases). The last part of the DNA fits TRBJ2-7 better; the J call may be wrong. The V gene's germline CDR1 is DFQATT and CDR2 SNEGSKA (reference sequence). This CDR3 has 15 residues. The CDR3 is CSAPPRRGQTYEQYF. The CDR3 DNA sequence: TGCAGTGCCCCCCCCCGTAGGGGACAAACCTACGAGCAGTACTTC.

V usage is TRBV29-1 and J usage is TRBJ1-2; the D gene is possibly TRBD1 (6 bases). The CDR3 has 13 residues. Germline CDR1 and CDR2: SQVTM and ANQGSEA. V was trimmed by 7 bases and J by 6 bases, leaving 18 bases between them. CDR3 nucleotides: TGCAGCGCGCATCCCGGTAAGGGGGATGGCTACACCTTC. This encodes CSAHPGKGDGYTF.

The gene calls are TRBV13 and TRBJ1-1; TRBD1 agrees at 10 bases. The CDR3 contains 15 residues. Germline CDR1 and CDR2: PRHDT and FYEKMQ (reference sequence). J gave up 1 base and V 4 bases, and 3 bases lay outside the gene matches. Written as DNA, the CDR3 is TGTGCCAGCAGCTCGGGGGACAGGGGGAACACTGAAGCTTTCTTT. It codes for CASSSGDRGNTEAFF.

The chain recombines TRBV29-1 with TRBJ2-7; 13 bases agree with TRBD2. CDR3 length: 15 amino acids. Germline trimming cut 5 bases from V and 3 bases from J; bases unmatched to any gene: 7. Looked up from germline, CDR1 is SQVTM and CDR2 is ANQGSEA. The CDR3: CSVIFGTSGNYEQYF. CDR3 nucleotides: TGCAGCGTTATATTTGGGACTAGCGGGAACTACGAGCAGTACTTC.

The chain combines TRBV20-1 with TRBJ2-7, with TRBD1 matching 9 bases. V was pared by 5 bases and J by 2 bases, with 4 bases of the junction left unmatched. CDR1 is DFQATT, CDR2 SNEGSKA, per germline (reference sequence). This CDR3 has 13 residues. The CDR3 is CSAGGDRAYEQYF. Written as DNA, the CDR3 is TGCAGTGCTGGGGGGGACAGGGCCTACGAGCAGTACTTC.

This clonotype was counted at least ten times. The chain links TRBV12-3 or TRBV12-4 to TRBJ2-5; tentatively, D is TRBD2 (5 bases). CDR3 length: 11 residues. V gave up 4 bases and J gave up 5 bases, with 5 bases separating them. The CDR3 reads CASSSSETQYF. The CDR3 bases are TGTGCCAGCAGTTCTAGCGAGACCCAGTACTTC.

In its sample, this clonotype was seen a few times. This chain links TRBV28 with TRBJ2-5; 11 positions match TRBD2. This CDR3 is 15 amino acids long. CDR1 is MDHEN and CDR2 is SYDVKM in the germline V gene. The ends lost 5 bases at V and 3 bases at J; junction bases unmatched: 5. For the CDR3, the DNA is TGTGCCAGCAGTCTCGGGACTAGCGGCAAAGAGACCCAGTACTTC. Its protein product is CASSLGTSGKETQYF.

This chain joins TRBV9 and TRBJ1-2; D uncertain. The CDR3 length is 14 residues. Trimming stripped 4 bases from V and 4 bases from J, with 14 bases between. Germline V lookup: CDR1 SGDLS, CDR2 YYNGEE. CDR3 residues: CASSPDRRSYGYTF. The CDR3 bases are TGTGCCAGCAGCCCTGACCGACGGTCCTATGGCTACACCTTC.

V is TRBV10-3 and J is TRBJ2-1; 7 nucleotides match TRBD1. CDR1 and CDR2 from the germline V gene are ENHRY and SYGVKD. The CDR3 is 15 amino acids. J lost 2 bases, V lost 4 bases, and 5 bases had no gene match. CDR3 residues: CAISGRQGAYNEQFF. CDR3 DNA: TGTGCCATCAGTGGACGACAGGGTGCCTACAATGAGCAGTTCTTC.

There are a few counts of this clonotype. This chain connects TRBV18 to TRBJ2-5; tentative D call: TRBD1 (6 bases). Trimming pared 3 bases from V and 5 bases from J, leaving 13 bases between. Looked up from germline, CDR1 is KGHSH and CDR2 is LQKENI. The CDR3 runs 14 residues. CDR3 DNA: TGTGCCAGCTCACCTCCCGGACAGACGGAGACCCAGTACTTC. Translation: CASSPPGQTETQYF.

The rearrangement links TRBV7-9 to TRBJ1-2, with D tentatively TRBD1 (5 bases). The V gene's germline CDR1 is SEHNR and CDR2 FQNEAQ (reference sequence). V lost 0 bases and J 8 bases, leaving 19 bases between the germline ends. The length of the CDR3 is 16 residues. In DNA form, the CDR3 reads TGTGCCAGCAGCTTAGCTAGGGGCCGGACCTTACGGGGCTACACCTTC. Its protein is CASSLARGRTLRGYTF.

The chain links TRBV6-5 to TRBJ1-1; perhaps TRBD1 as D (5 bases). The CDR3 is 13 residues long. Between the trimmed V and J ends, which lost 6 bases and 3 bases, there was a span of 11 bases. In germline, CDR1 is MNHEY, CDR2 SVGAGI. DNA for the CDR3: TGTGCCAGCAGGAGAGCAGGGCACACTGAAGCTTTCTTT. Amino acids: CASRRAGHTEAFF.

About this clonotype itself: At one end, the junction sequence differs from germline, possibly due to a read error. The chain employs TRBV18 and TRBJ2-1; TRBD2 matches at 10 bases. The CDR3 has 16 residues. In germline, CDR1 is KGHSH, CDR2 LQKENI. This CDR3 reads CAGSLLSGGTYNEQFF. Here the CDR3 DNA reads TGTGCCGGCTCACTCCTTAGCGGGGGGACCTACAATGAGCAGTTCTTC.

The V gene is TRBV11-2, the J gene TRBJ2-1; D is perhaps TRBD1 (5 bases). CDR1 is SGHAT and CDR2 is FQNNGV in the germline V gene. CDR3 length: 14 amino acids. Trimming shortened V by 5 bases and J by 10 bases, and 18 bases separated the two germline ends. CDR3 in DNA: TGTGCCAGCAGCCTTAACCCAACAGGTCAGGAGCAGTTCTTC. This translates into CASSLNPTGQEQFF.